A selection of T cell receptor beta chains follows, all from one sample in a study of cytomegalovirus exposure and HLA in healthy donors. The table came from immunoSEQ multiplex PCR; TCRdb's copy has only in-frame clones and leaves some out. The sample contains about 170,000 clones, 96% of which appear only once. What was sequenced was PBMCs. Source of these receptors: a young woman in good health and CMV-seronegative. Each CDR3 is given with its conserved first and last residue. A D gene is named only where the DNA matches it firmly. The size entry is marked missing in some rows and otherwise reads once, few, many or a size class.

>TRBV6-1|14|NA|TRBD2|TRBJ2-3
CASSDPAGGRKQYF
TGTGCCAGCAGTGATCCAGCGGGGGGGAGGAAGCAGTATTTT
>TRBV18|13|NA|NA|TRBJ1-5
CASSAGTSQPQHF
TGTGCCAGCTCAGCCGGGACAAGCCAGCCCCAGCATTTT
>TRBV7-7|18|NA|TRBD1|TRBJ2-2
CASSDRGQGAPHTGELFF
TGTGCTAGCAGCGATAGGGGCCAGGGGGCGCCTCACACCGGGGAGCTGTTTTTT
>TRBV7-9|15|NA|NA|TRBJ1-1
CASSVTLGQNTEAFF
TGTGCCAGCAGCGTTACTCTGGGCCAGAACACTGAAGCTTTCTTT
>TRBV5-1|15|NA|TRBD2|TRBJ2-3
CASSGGGPGTDTQYF
TGCGCCAGCAGTGGGGGGGGTCCTGGCACAGATACGCAGTATTTT
>TRBV7-2|15|NA|TRBD1|TRBJ2-5
CASNVLTGVDETQYF
TGTGCCAGTAATGTTTTGACAGGGGTAGATGAGACCCAGTACTTC
>TRBV5-6|16|NA|TRBD1|TRBJ2-1
CASRRLDRDVYNEQFF
TGTGCCAGCAGACGCCTCGACAGGGACGTGTACAATGAGCAGTTCTTC
>TRBV4-2|15|NA|NA|TRBJ2-3
CASSQEPGVADTQYF
TGTGCCAGCAGCCAAGAACCGGGAGTGGCAGATACGCAGTATTTT
>TRBV7-2|15|NA|NA|TRBJ2-7
CASSPLGLQGNEQYF
TGTGCCAGCAGCCCCCTCGGACTACAGGGGAACGAGCAGTACTTC
>TRBV2|14|NA|TRBD1|TRBJ2-7
CASKPGTGPYEQYF
TGTGCCAGCAAACCGGGGACAGGCCCCTACGAGCAGTACTTC
>TRBV29-1|13|NA|NA|TRBJ1-4
CSATGTGNEKLFF
TGCAGTGCAACAGGGACGGGGAATGAAAAACTGTTTTTT
>TRBV6-5|14|NA|TRBD2|TRBJ2-3
CASSSGLGADTQYF
TGTGCCAGCAGCTCCGGACTAGGGGCAGATACGCAGTATTTT
>TRBV7-2|14|NA|TRBD1|TRBJ1-4
CASSRTGSGEKLFF
TGTGCCAGCAGCAGGACAGGGTCGGGTGAAAAACTGTTTTTT
>TRBV6-1|17|NA|NA|TRBJ2-5
CASSVTQGFSGQETQYF
TGTGCCAGCAGTGTCACACAGGGATTCTCGGGCCAAGAGACCCAGTACTTC
>TRBV5-6|14|once|NA|TRBJ2-3
CASSLGWSRDTQYF
TGTGCCAGCAGCTTGGGTTGGTCGAGGGATACGCAGTATTTT
>TRBV5-4|13|NA|NA|TRBJ1-1
CASSWRGGTEAFF
TGTGCCAGCAGCTGGAGGGGGGGCACTGAAGCTTTCTTT
>TRBV5-1|15|NA|NA|TRBJ2-7
CASSLSASAAYEQYF
TGCGCCAGCAGCTTGAGCGCTAGCGCGGCGTACGAGCAGTACTTC
>TRBV29-1|16|NA|NA|TRBJ1-1
CSVLSGLKLMNTEAFF
TGCAGCGTTCTTTCAGGGTTAAAGTTAATGAACACTGAAGCTTTCTTT
>TRBV2|13|NA|TRBD2|TRBJ2-1
CASTGRGNNEHFF
TGTGCCAGCACAGGGCGGGGGAACAATGAGCATTTCTTC
>TRBV7-8|14|NA|NA|TRBJ1-1
CASSLEPRDTEAFF
TGTGCCAGCAGCCTCGAGCCGAGGGACACTGAAGCTTTCTTT
>TRBV5-6|15|NA|NA|TRBJ2-3
CASSLVPLGTDTQYF
TGTGCCAGCAGCTTGGTTCCCCTTGGCACAGATACGCAGTATTTT
>TRBV20-1|11|NA|NA|TRBJ1-1
CSALLNTEAFF
TGCAGTGCCCTTTTGAACACTGAAGCTTTCTTT
>TRBV2|15|few|TRBD1|TRBJ2-3
CASSFGTGGPDTQYF
TGTGCCAGCAGCTTCGGGACAGGGGGGCCAGATACGCAGTATTTT
>TRBV7-9|14|few|NA|TRBJ2-2
CASSSRTDTGELFF
TGTGCCAGCAGCTCGCGGACAGACACCGGGGAGCTGTTTTTT
>TRBV4-1|18|NA|NA|TRBJ2-6
CASSQSSSGVIGANVLTF
TGCGCCAGCAGCCAAAGTTCGTCAGGGGTAATTGGGGCCAACGTCCTGACTTTC
>TRBV9|17|NA|TRBD1|TRBJ1-4
CASSGRGSGSANEKLFF
TGTGCCAGCAGCGGCAGGGGGTCGGGTAGTGCTAATGAAAAACTGTTTTTT
>TRBV29-1|16|NA|NA|TRBJ2-3
CSVDLGSRGSTDTQYF
TGCAGCGTTGATCTAGGCTCCAGGGGATCCACAGATACGCAGTATTTT
>TRBV20-1|11|NA|NA|TRBJ1-1
CSARLLPEAFF
TGCAGTGCTAGACTATTGCCTGAAGCTTTCTTT
>TRBV28|11|few|NA|TRBJ2-1
CASSLSYEQFF
TGTGCCAGCAGTTTAAGCTATGAGCAGTTCTTC
>TRBV5-1|12|NA|NA|TRBJ1-2
CASREENYGYTF
TGCGCCAGCAGGGAGGAAAACTATGGCTACACCTTC
>TRBV4-2|17|NA|TRBD2|TRBJ2-5
CASSRTSGGAEGETQYF
TGTGCCAGCAGCCGGACTAGCGGGGGGGCCGAGGGAGAGACCCAGTACTTC
>TRBV7-9|15|NA|NA|TRBJ1-6
CASSLDSPKNSPLHF
TGTGCCAGCAGCTTGGACAGCCCTAAAAATTCACCCCTCCACTTT
>TRBV5-4|15|NA|NA|TRBJ2-2
CASSLNGGLAGELFF
TGTGCCAGCAGCTTGAATGGGGGACTGGCCGGGGAGCTGTTTTTT
>TRBV4-2|16|NA|TRBD2|TRBJ2-3
CASSQELAGGLDTQYF
TGTGCCAGCAGCCAAGAACTAGCGGGGGGATTAGATACGCAGTATTTT
>TRBV25-1|14|NA|NA|TRBJ2-3
CASKASTSTDTQYF
TGTGCCAGCAAAGCGTCGACTAGCACAGATACGCAGTATTTT
>TRBV12-5|15|NA|TRBD1|TRBJ1-1
CASGQVGGQRLEAFF
TGTGCTAGTGGCCAGGTGGGGGGACAGCGGTTGGAAGCTTTCTTT
>TRBV11-3|15|NA|NA|TRBJ2-5
CASSPSRGLDGTQYF
TGTGCCAGCAGCCCTTCGCGAGGGCTTGATGGTACCCAGTACTTC
>TRBV20-1|11|NA|NA|TRBJ1-1
CSAPRGTEAFF
TGCAGTGCTCCTAGGGGAACTGAAGCTTTCTTT
>TRBV5-1|14|NA|TRBD1|TRBJ2-1
CASSPPGQYNEQFF
TGCGCCAGCAGCCCCCCGGGACAGTACAATGAGCAGTTCTTC
>TRBV7-9|14|NA|NA|TRBJ2-1
CASSLDAVGNEQFF
TGTGCCAGCAGCTTAGATGCGGTCGGAAATGAGCAGTTCTTC
>TRBV4-2|15|NA|NA|TRBJ1-5
CASSPSRNSNQPQHF
TGTGCCAGCTCCCCTTCGCGGAATAGCAATCAGCCCCAGCATTTT
>TRBV25-1|13|NA|NA|TRBJ1-1
CASSESVSTEAFF
TGTGCCAGCAGTGAATCGGTGAGCACTGAAGCTTTCTTT
>TRBV12-5|17|NA|TRBD1|TRBJ1-2
CASGLVLPGQGVYGYTF
TGTGCTAGTGGTTTGGTCCTCCCGGGACAGGGGGTCTATGGCTACACCTTC